This is a list of T cell receptor beta chains from one sample in a study of cytomegalovirus exposure and HLA in healthy donors. Assay: immunoSEQ multiplex PCR; the TCRdb copy retains only in-frame clones and omits some. The data show roughly 69,000 clones, with around 73% seen just once and about 5% held by the top ten. Sequencing input: PBMCs. Receptor source: a man between 45 and 60 years old in good health and CMV-seronegative. Each CDR3 is given with its conserved first and last residue. A D gene is named only where the DNA matches it firmly. Clone size, where shown, is once, few, many, or a class for clones that have expanded.

clone size: NA; J gene: TRBJ2-7; CDR3 length: 15; D gene: TRBD2; V gene: TRBV4-2; CDR3 protein: CASSLNSGASDEQYF; CDR3 DNA: TGTGCCAGCAGCCTTAATAGCGGGGCCTCGGACGAGCAGTACTTC
clone size: NA; J gene: TRBJ1-4; CDR3 length: 13; D gene: NA; V gene: TRBV30; CDR3 protein: CAWSVPGGGKLFF; CDR3 DNA: TGTGCCTGGAGTGTACCGGGGGGGGGAAAACTGTTTTTT
clone size: NA; J gene: TRBJ2-5; CDR3 length: 15; D gene: TRBD2; V gene: TRBV11-2; CDR3 protein: CASSFGLALGETQYF; CDR3 DNA: TGTGCCAGCAGCTTTGGACTAGCGTTAGGAGAGACCCAGTACTTC
clone size: NA; J gene: TRBJ2-1; CDR3 length: 16; D gene: NA; V gene: TRBV9; CDR3 protein: CASSGIALGGDNEQFF; CDR3 DNA: TGTGCCAGCAGTGGGATCGCACTGGGCGGGGACAATGAGCAGTTCTTC
clone size: NA; J gene: TRBJ2-7; CDR3 length: 18; D gene: TRBD2; V gene: TRBV30; CDR3 protein: CAWSRGLAGEWNPYEQYF; CDR3 DNA: TGTGCCTGGAGTCGAGGACTAGCGGGAGAATGGAACCCCTACGAGCAGTACTTC
clone size: NA; J gene: TRBJ2-1; CDR3 length: 15; D gene: NA; V gene: TRBV6-5; CDR3 protein: CASTTQGDRRNEQFF; CDR3 DNA: TGTGCCAGCACCACCCAGGGTGACAGGAGGAATGAGCAGTTCTTC
clone size: NA; J gene: TRBJ1-2; CDR3 length: 15; D gene: TRBD1; V gene: TRBV5-5; CDR3 protein: CASSLGDRVVYGYTF; CDR3 DNA: TGTGCCAGCAGCTTGGGGGACAGGGTTGTCTACGGCTACACCTTC
clone size: few; J gene: TRBJ1-3; CDR3 length: 18; D gene: TRBD1; V gene: TRBV5-5; CDR3 protein: CASSSLYRDRVAGNTIYF; CDR3 DNA: TGTGCCAGCAGCTCCTTATACCGGGACAGGGTAGCAGGAAACACCATATATTTT
clone size: NA; J gene: TRBJ2-5; CDR3 length: 13; D gene: TRBD2; V gene: TRBV10-3; CDR3 protein: CAIGTTSDQTQYF; CDR3 DNA: TGTGCCATCGGGACTACCTCCGACCAGACCCAGTACTTC
clone size: once; J gene: TRBJ1-4; CDR3 length: 14; D gene: NA; V gene: TRBV5-1; CDR3 protein: CASSLRGLEEKLFF; CDR3 DNA: TGCGCCAGCAGCTTACGGGGTCTAGAGGAAAAACTGTTTTTT
clone size: NA; J gene: TRBJ1-3; CDR3 length: 15; D gene: NA; V gene: TRBV6-6; CDR3 protein: CASRRALAGGNTIYF; CDR3 DNA: TGTGCCAGCAGGCGGGCCCTAGCGGGGGGAAACACCATATATTTT
clone size: NA; J gene: TRBJ2-7; CDR3 length: 14; D gene: NA; V gene: TRBV7-6; CDR3 protein: CATARGQSLGEQYF; CDR3 DNA: TGTGCCACTGCGAGAGGACAGTCCCTCGGTGAGCAGTACTTC
clone size: NA; J gene: TRBJ2-1; CDR3 length: 14; D gene: TRBD2; V gene: TRBV11-3; CDR3 protein: CASALAGGPYEQFF; CDR3 DNA: TGTGCCAGCGCCTTAGCGGGGGGGCCCTATGAGCAGTTCTTC
clone size: NA; J gene: TRBJ2-7; CDR3 length: 12; D gene: TRBD1; V gene: TRBV5-1; CDR3 protein: CASWDSTYEQYF; CDR3 DNA: TGCGCCAGCTGGGACAGCACCTACGAGCAGTACTTC
clone size: NA; J gene: TRBJ2-3; CDR3 length: 14; D gene: NA; V gene: TRBV18; CDR3 protein: CASRLGVSTDTQYF; CDR3 DNA: TGTGCCAGTCGATTAGGGGTTTCCACAGATACGCAGTATTTT
clone size: NA; J gene: TRBJ2-7; CDR3 length: 14; D gene: NA; V gene: TRBV28; CDR3 protein: CASRSRGAAYEQYF; CDR3 DNA: TGTGCCAGCAGATCCCGGGGGGCGGCCTACGAGCAGTACTTC
clone size: once; J gene: TRBJ1-1; CDR3 length: 15; D gene: TRBD1; V gene: TRBV7-6; CDR3 protein: CASSLGQGGHTEAFF; CDR3 DNA: TGTGCCAGCAGCTTAGGACAGGGGGGGCACACTGAAGCTTTCTTT
clone size: NA; J gene: TRBJ1-2; CDR3 length: 14; D gene: NA; V gene: TRBV30; CDR3 protein: CAWSVTRVNYGYTF; CDR3 DNA: TGTGCCTGGAGTGTAACCAGGGTCAACTATGGCTACACCTTC
clone size: NA; J gene: TRBJ2-3; CDR3 length: 13; D gene: NA; V gene: TRBV10-3; CDR3 protein: CAIMGRSTDTQYF; CDR3 DNA: TGTGCCATCATGGGCAGGTCCACAGATACGCAGTATTTT
clone size: NA; J gene: TRBJ2-5; CDR3 length: 14; D gene: NA; V gene: TRBV6-1; CDR3 protein: CASTPPYRQETQYF; CDR3 DNA: TGTGCCAGCACCCCCCCATACCGGCAAGAGACCCAGTACTTC
clone size: NA; J gene: TRBJ2-5; CDR3 length: 13; D gene: TRBD1; V gene: TRBV5-6; CDR3 protein: CASSPTGAATQYF; CDR3 DNA: TGTGCCAGCAGCCCGACAGGGGCGGCGACCCAGTACTTC
clone size: NA; J gene: TRBJ2-1; CDR3 length: 12; D gene: NA; V gene: TRBV30; CDR3 protein: CAWSRPGNEQFF; CDR3 DNA: TGTGCCTGGAGCAGGCCTGGAAATGAGCAGTTCTTC
clone size: NA; J gene: TRBJ2-2; CDR3 length: 14; D gene: NA; V gene: TRBV6-5; CDR3 protein: CASRVGRDTGELFF; CDR3 DNA: TGTGCCAGCAGGGTGGGCAGGGACACCGGGGAGCTGTTTTTT
clone size: NA; J gene: TRBJ1-2; CDR3 length: 15; D gene: TRBD1; V gene: TRBV5-8; CDR3 protein: CASSGWTGPVYGYTF; CDR3 DNA: TGTGCCAGCAGCGGGTGGACAGGCCCCGTATATGGCTACACCTTC